This T cell receptor (beta chain) was found in a study of shared clonotypes between healthy human individuals. It was on ten immunoSEQ deep assay plates that unsorted PBMC DNA was sequenced. Sequenced by immunoSEQ multiplex PCR; TCRdb stores in-frame clones only, minus some. Seen here are around 440,000 clones, 70% to 80% observed once, and the top ten hold around 12%. Findings and limits, study-wide: With few donors, the genetic and exposure-history diversity represented was limited.

Each of the donors was a healthy adult who was HIV-negative and had not had a recent acute infection or vaccination. Regarding this clone: What it recognizes is unknown.

Material: PBMCs. This receptor was obtained from a woman in her thirties or forties in good health. Some clones in this sample may be carry-over from other donors' samples.

The CDR3 sequence is CASSGPGTGRGYEQYF. The CDR3 DNA reads as TGTGCCAGCAGCGGGCCCGGGACAGGGAGGGGGTACGAGCAGTACTTC. The chain has TRBV2 and TRBJ2-7, with 9 bases that match TRBD1. This CDR3 has 16 residues. J lost 4 bases, V lost 6 bases, and 13 bases had no gene match. Germline V lookup: CDR1 SNHLY, CDR2 FYNNEI. Filled out from reference TRBV2 and TRBJ2-7, the complete variable domain reads EPEVTQTPSHQVTQMGQEVILRCVPISNHLYFYWYRQILGQKVEFLVSFYNNEISEKSEIFDDQFSVERPDGSNFTLKIRSTKLEDSAMYFCASSGPGTGRGYEQYFGPGTRLTVT.